Each of the 20 T cell receptor beta chains below was sequenced from the same sample in a study of cytomegalovirus exposure and HLA in healthy donors. PCR amplification relied on 60 Vbeta primers (plus 13 Jbeta primers). Some clones are missing from TCRdb's copy, which holds only in-frame ones; the method was immunoSEQ multiplex PCR. The sample has 95,000 to 100,000 clones, over 70% seen once; the top ten hold about 9.4%. Sample: PBMCs. All receptors derive from a man aged 50-59 years in good health and CMV-seronegative.

V gene TRBV18 combines with J gene TRBJ1-5; tentative D call: TRBD1 (5 bases). Germline V CDR1 and CDR2: KGHSH, LQKENI. Trimming took 5 bases from V and 2 from J, leaving 10 bases between them. The CDR3 has 14 amino acids. The CDR3 protein is CASSAGLGNQPQHF. CDR3 nucleotides: TGTGCCAGCTCAGCGGGACTGGGCAATCAGCCCCAGCATTTT.

The rearrangement uses TRBV6-5 and TRBJ2-1, with TRBD1 identical over 7 bases. V lost 6 bases and J lost 6; bases outside the gene matches: 5. CDR3 length: 13 residues. The germline gives CDR1 MNHEY, CDR2 SVGAGI. The DNA for the CDR3 is TGTGCCAGCAGCTCGACAGGGTTCAATGAGCAGTTCTTC. It translates to CASSSTGFNEQFF.

V is TRBV28 and J is TRBJ2-7; D not resolved. The ends were cut back, 5 bases at V and 7 bases at J, with 18 bases in the middle. Germline CDR1 reads MDHEN; CDR2 reads SYDVKM. This CDR3 comprises 14 residues. The CDR3 DNA is TGTGCCAGCAGTCTCGAGACCCGAGGTGGGGAGCAGTACTTC. Translation gives CASSLETRGGEQYF.

The sample holds a few counts of this clone. The chain has TRBV7-6 and TRBJ2-2; possibly TRBD2 for D (6 bases). The CDR3 is 14 amino acids. The V gene's germline CDR1 is SGHVS and CDR2 FNYEAQ. V lost 5 bases, J lost 7 bases, and 14 bases lay in between. The CDR3, as DNA: TGTGCCAGCAGCCCATTACGGGGAGGCGGGGAGCTGTTTTTT. Translated: CASSPLRGGGELFF.

The chain carries TRBV11-2 and TRBJ1-1; D perhaps matches TRBD1 (5 bases). Germline CDR1 SGHAT, CDR2 FQNNGV. CDR3 length: 15 amino acids. V lost 6 bases, J lost 4 bases, and 18 bases lay in between. CDR3: CASSIRTTGGTEAFF. In DNA form, the CDR3 reads TGTGCCAGCAGTATCCGGACAACCGGGGGCACTGAAGCTTTCTTT. Supplemented by reference TRBV11-2 and TRBJ1-1, the full variable domain reads EAGVAQSPRYKIIEKRQSVAFWCNPISGHATLYWYQQILGQGPKLLIQFQNNGVVDDSQLPKDRFSAERLKGVDSTLKIQPAKLEDSAVYLCASSIRTTGGTEAFFGQGTRLTVV.

This clone was counted a few times. Other DNA sequences in this sample translate to the same CDR3. The rearrangement joins TRBV4-2 to TRBJ2-5, with 9 positions matching TRBD1. The CDR3 spans 15 residues. Germline V gene sequence: CDR1 LGHNA, CDR2 YNFKEQ. The J segment lost 5 bases and the V segment lost 3 bases, leaving 7 bases of the junction unmatched. For the CDR3, the DNA is TGTGCCAGCAGCCAGGCGACAGGGGGGAGGGAGACCCAGTACTTC. Its protein product is CASSQATGGRETQYF.

A few counts support this clone. This chain links TRBV6-5 with TRBJ1-1, with 10 bases identical to TRBD1. The germline CDR1 and CDR2 sequences are MNHEY and SVGAGI. CDR3 length equals 14 residues. V shed 1 base and J 5 bases; nucleotides not matched to a gene: 1. Here the CDR3 reads CASSYWTGGTEAFF. CDR3 coding DNA: TGTGCCAGCAGTTACTGGACAGGGGGAACTGAAGCTTTCTTT.

The chain recombines TRBV7-2 with TRBJ1-3; possible D gene TRBD1, 6 bases. Germline values: CDR1 SGHTA, CDR2 FQGNSA. The CDR3 covers 11 residues. The V end lost 3 bases, the J end lost 14 bases, and 11 bases lay between the germline ends. CDR3: CASSFGQILYF. The CDR3 DNA sequence: TGTGCCAGCAGCTTTGGACAGATACTATATTTT.

This clone was recorded only once. The V call is TRBV6-6, the J call TRBJ1-2; D unclear. CDR1 MNHNY and CDR2 SVGAGI come from the germline V gene (reference sequence). The V gene lost 6 bases and the J gene lost 7 bases, with 15 bases spanning the gap. This CDR3 is 13 amino acids long. The CDR3 region is CASRMMEGFGYTF. CDR3 nucleotides: TGTGCCAGCAGGATGATGGAGGGTTTTGGCTACACCTTC.

This CDR3 reads CASSIFGDSYEQYF. CDR3 in DNA: TGTGCCAGCAGCATCTTTGGGGACAGCTACGAGCAGTACTTC. The rearrangement uses TRBV7-8 and TRBJ2-7, with 7 bases that match TRBD1. V lost 5 bases and J lost 3; bases outside the gene matches: 7. This CDR3 spans 14 amino acids. CDR1 is SGHVS, CDR2 FQNEAQ, per germline.

The chain recombines TRBV4-2 with TRBJ2-3, with 8 positions matching TRBD2. The CDR3 totals 17 residues. Trimming removed 1 base from V and 3 bases from J; junction bases left unmatched: 9. Germline CDR1 LGHNA, CDR2 YNFKEQ. CDR3 protein: CASSQVLSGSLTDTQYF. In nucleotides, the CDR3 is TGTGCCAGCAGCCAAGTCTTGAGCGGGAGTCTGACAGATACGCAGTATTTT.

This clone counts as medium-sized (0.01 to 0.1%). The genes are TRBV28 and TRBJ1-2; 11 nucleotides agree with TRBD1. The CDR3 totals 17 residues. J gave up 3 bases and V 5 bases, and 11 bases lay outside the gene matches. CDR1 is MDHEN and CDR2 is SYDVKM in the germline V gene. CDR3 coding DNA: TGTGCCAGCAGTCCCCCGGGACAGGGGGGCCGCTACTATGGCTACACCTTC. Its protein is CASSPPGQGGRYYGYTF.

This clone was observed once. DNA of the CDR3: TGTGCCAGCAGCTTTCCACCGGGACAGGGGACCGGGGAGCTGTTTTTT. This sequence encodes CASSFPPGQGTGELFF. The chain employs TRBV7-3 and TRBJ2-2, with 10 bases matching TRBD1. This CDR3 spans 16 amino acids. Looked up from germline, CDR1 is SGHTA and CDR2 is FQGTGA. J gave up 5 bases and V 3 bases, and 6 bases lay outside the gene matches.

The genes are TRBV4-3 and TRBJ2-2; 8 nucleotides match TRBD1. The CDR3 is made up of 16 amino acids. Germline lookup yields CDR1 LGHNA and CDR2 YSLEER. V shed 1 base, J shed 3 bases, and the junction held 4 bases outside the gene matches. CDR3 bases: TGCGCCAGCAGCCAAGCGCCAGGGGGCGACACCGGGGAGCTGTTTTTT. The encoded protein is CASSQAPGGDTGELFF.

In DNA, the CDR3 is TGTGCCACCAGCCGGGACAGTGGGTACACCATATATTTT. This encodes CATSRDSGYTIYF. V is TRBV15 and J is TRBJ1-3, with 7 bases matching TRBD1. Per germline, CDR1 LNHNV and CDR2 YYDKDF (reference sequence). This CDR3 contains 13 residues. J gave up 8 bases and V 5 bases, and 6 bases lay outside the gene matches.

The gene calls are TRBV5-1 and TRBJ2-5; D perhaps matches TRBD2 (5 bases). The CDR3 is made up of 14 amino acids. Germline V gives CDR1 SGHRS, CDR2 YFSETQ. V lost 4 bases and J lost 3, with 13 bases in between. The CDR3 DNA reads as TGCGCCAGCAGCCGTTGGACGGGGAAAGAGACCCAGTACTTC. Translation gives CASSRWTGKETQYF.

This rearrangement joins TRBV6-1 to TRBJ1-2; D is perhaps TRBD1 (5 bases). The CDR3 sequence is 14 residues long. Germline CDR1 reads MNHNS; CDR2 reads SASEGT. V was trimmed by 2 bases and J by 8 bases, leaving 15 bases between them. The CDR3 here is CASSEQSQGMGYTF. The CDR3, as DNA: TGTGCCAGCAGTGAACAGAGTCAGGGTATGGGCTACACCTTC.

J is TRBJ2-1 and V is TRBV29-1; 9 bases fit TRBD1. The CDR3 is 18 residues long. Germline V lookup: CDR1 SQVTM, CDR2 ANQGSEA. Here the CDR3 DNA reads TGCAGTACCCGCGAGGGACAGGGTGCTTCAGATTTGGTGGATGAGCAGTTCTTC. Translation: CSTREGQGASDLVDEQFF.

The genes are TRBV7-9 and TRBJ1-4, with 10 bases matching TRBD1. The germline V gene has CDR1 SEHNR and CDR2 FQNEAQ (reference sequence). The length of the CDR3 is 14 residues. After removal of 4 bases from V and 8 bases from J, the junction contained 4 bases not matched to a gene. In DNA, the CDR3 is TGTGCCAGCAGCTCCCCGGACAGGGGGGAAAAACTGTTTTTT. The encoded protein is CASSSPDRGEKLFF.

The chain is built from TRBV5-1 and TRBJ2-5, with 10 bases lining up with TRBD1. This CDR3 region has 14 residues. Germline CDR1 is SGHRS and CDR2 is YFSETQ. With 7 bases clipped from V and 1 base from J, the junction kept 4 bases outside the gene matches. This chain's CDR3 is CASAGQGLQETQYF. CDR3 bases: TGCGCCAGCGCGGGACAGGGGCTCCAAGAGACCCAGTACTTC. The entire variable domain, with the rest obtained from reference TRBV5-1 and TRBJ2-5, is as follows: KAGVTQTPRYLIKTRGQQVTLSCSPISGHRSVSWYQQTPGQGLQFLFEYFSETQRNKGNFPGRFSGRQFSNSRSEMNVSTLELGDSALYLCASAGQGLQETQYFGPGTRLLVL.